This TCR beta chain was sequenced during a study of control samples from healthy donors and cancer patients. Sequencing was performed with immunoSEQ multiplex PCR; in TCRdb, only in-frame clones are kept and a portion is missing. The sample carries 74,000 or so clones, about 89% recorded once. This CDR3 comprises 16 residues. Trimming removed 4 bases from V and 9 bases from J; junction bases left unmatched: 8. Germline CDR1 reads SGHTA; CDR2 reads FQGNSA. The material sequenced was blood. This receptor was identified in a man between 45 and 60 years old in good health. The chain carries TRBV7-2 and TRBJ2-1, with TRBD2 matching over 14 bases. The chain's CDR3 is CASSSGLAGGRGEQFF. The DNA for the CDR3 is TGTGCCAGCAGCTCAGGACTAGCGGGGGGCCGCGGTGAGCAGTTCTTC.